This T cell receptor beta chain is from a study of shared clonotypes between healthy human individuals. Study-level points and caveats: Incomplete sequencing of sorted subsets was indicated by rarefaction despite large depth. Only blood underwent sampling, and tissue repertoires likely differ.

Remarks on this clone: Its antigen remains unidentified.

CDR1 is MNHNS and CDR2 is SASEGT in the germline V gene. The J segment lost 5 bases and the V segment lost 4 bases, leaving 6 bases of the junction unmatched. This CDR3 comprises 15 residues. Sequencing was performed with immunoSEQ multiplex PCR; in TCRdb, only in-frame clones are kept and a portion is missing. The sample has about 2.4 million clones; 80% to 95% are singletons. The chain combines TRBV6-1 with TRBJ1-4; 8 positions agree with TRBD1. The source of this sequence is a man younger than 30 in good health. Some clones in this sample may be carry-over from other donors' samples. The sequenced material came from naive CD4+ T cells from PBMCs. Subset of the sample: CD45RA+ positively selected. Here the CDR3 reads CASSGRTGLNEKLFF. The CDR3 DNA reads TGTGCCAGCAGTGGACGGACAGGGCTAAATGAAAAACTGTTTTTT.